The rows below give T cell receptor beta chains drawn from one sample of a study of T cells after posttransplantation cyclophosphamide. The repertoire was sequenced with immunoSEQ multiplex PCR; TCRdb's copy has only in-frame clones and lacks some. Observed in the sample are some 12,000 clones, none of them singletons. Source: PBMCs, taken after allogeneic stem cell transplant with posttransplant cyclophosphamide. The receptors shown here come from a female patient in her 40s who received an allogeneic stem cell transplant from a related donor, was CMV-positive, and had acute GVHD only. Some of the T cells might come from the graft donor. Each CDR3 is given with its conserved first and last residue. The D gene is left open where the match is weak. Size is stated for part of the rows, as once, few or many counts, or as a class when the clone is expanded.

j_call	v_call	clone_size	d_call	cdr3_aa	cdr3_nt
TRBJ2-7	TRBV7-9	many	.	CASSLGVGDEQYF	TGTGCCAGCAGCTTAGGTGTAGGGGACGAGCAGTACTTC
TRBJ1-1	TRBV4-1	many	.	CASSRGQNTEAFF	TGCGCCAGCAGCCGTGGACAGAACACTGAAGCTTTCTTT
TRBJ2-1	TRBV7-9	many	.	CASSLGLLMDEQFF	TGTGCCAGCAGCTTAGGACTATTGATGGATGAGCAGTTCTTC
TRBJ1-2	TRBV6-1	many	.	CASSVKGPYGYTF	TGTGCCAGCAGTGTCAAGGGGCCCTATGGCTACACCTTC
TRBJ2-3	TRBV5-4	many	TRBD1	CASSLGQGPDTQYF	TGTGCCAGCAGCCTAGGACAGGGCCCAGATACGCAGTATTTT
TRBJ2-3	TRBV4-2	many	.	CASSQFSPADTQYF	TGTGCCAGCAGCCAATTTTCCCCGGCAGATACGCAGTATTTT
TRBJ1-2	TRBV19	few	.	CASSLQYGVSDGYTF	TGTGCCAGTAGTCTACAATACGGGGTTTCGGATGGCTACACCTTC
TRBJ1-3	TRBV18	few	.	CASSPPVSQGSGNTIYF	TGTGCCAGCTCACCACCGGTCTCACAGGGCAGTGGAAACACCATATATTTT
TRBJ2-1	TRBV2	many	.	CASSERWGREDEQFF	TGTGCCAGCAGTGAGAGGTGGGGCAGGGAGGATGAGCAGTTCTTC
TRBJ2-5	TRBV4-1	few	TRBD2	CASSQDLTSGGEQYF	TGCGCCAGCAGCCAAGATTTAACTAGCGGGGGAGAGCAGTACTTC
TRBJ2-1	TRBV5-1	many	TRBD1	CASSLPTGGTRNEQFF	TGCGCCAGCAGCCTCCCGACAGGGGGGACGAGGAATGAGCAGTTCTTC
TRBJ2-5	TRBV7-3	few	TRBD1	CASSLQAGGGETQYF	TGTGCCAGCAGCTTACAAGCAGGGGGCGGAGAGACCCAGTACTTC
TRBJ2-5	TRBV29-1	many	.	CSVEFEEETQYF	TGCAGCGTTGAGTTTGAGGAGGAGACCCAGTACTTC
TRBJ1-1	TRBV18	many	TRBD1	CASSLGGGEAFF	TGTGCCAGCTCACTAGGGGGCGGTGAAGCTTTCTTT
TRBJ2-3	TRBV30	.	.	CAWRRNNVDTQYF	TGTGCCTGGAGGAGGAATAATGTGGATACGCAGTATTTT
TRBJ1-3	TRBV5-5	many	TRBD1	CASSPPGGQSGNTIYF	TGTGCCAGCAGCCCTCCAGGGGGTCAATCGGGAAACACCATATATTTT
TRBJ1-4	TRBV5-1	many	TRBD1	CASRDRNNEKLFF	TGCGCCAGCAGGGACAGGAATAATGAAAAACTGTTTTTT
TRBJ1-2	TRBV25-1	many	TRBD1	CASSLQGDYGYTF	TGTGCCAGCAGCCTACAGGGGGACTATGGCTACACCTTC
TRBJ1-6	TRBV2	.	.	CASRGDRSNSPLHF	TGTGCCAGCAGAGGCGACAGGTCCAATTCACCCCTCCACTTT
TRBJ1-4	TRBV11-3	many	.	CASSFPGASDEKLFF	TGTGCCAGCAGCTTTCCCGGAGCCTCCGACGAAAAACTGTTTTTT
TRBJ1-2	TRBV7-9	many	.	CASTKKTDNYGYTF	TGTGCCAGCACCAAAAAGACTGATAACTATGGCTACACCTTC
TRBJ1-6	TRBV7-9	many	.	CASSLQGYSPLHF	TGTGCCAGCAGCTTACAGGGGTACTCACCCCTCCACTTT
TRBJ1-3	TRBV30	many	.	CAWSVRQHGNTIYF	TGTGCCTGGAGTGTACGACAGCATGGAAACACCATATATTTT
TRBJ2-1	TRBV7-9	few	.	CASSLGPGGYNEQFF	TGTGCCAGCAGCTTAGGTCCGGGTGGCTACAATGAGCAGTTCTTC
TRBJ2-5	TRBV2	.	TRBD1	CASSPRDRVPGETQYF	TGTGCCAGCAGCCCAAGGGACAGGGTGCCGGGAGAGACCCAGTACTTC
TRBJ2-2	TRBV10-2	many	TRBD2	CASGTSRLSGELFF	TGCGCCAGCGGGACTAGTAGATTGTCCGGGGAGCTGTTTTTT
TRBJ2-1	TRBV18	few	.	CASSKTGNEQFF	TGTGCCAGCTCAAAGACAGGAAATGAGCAGTTCTTC
TRBJ2-2	TRBV7-9	medium-sized	TRBD2	CASSLLVSGTGELFF	TGTGCCAGCAGCTTATTGGTTAGCGGGACCGGGGAGCTGTTTTTT
TRBJ1-5	TRBV6-5	many	TRBD1	CASRLTGGGNQPQHF	TGTGCCAGCAGGCTTACAGGGGGGGGCAATCAGCCCCAGCATTTT
TRBJ2-1	TRBV7-9	many	.	CASSNNLSPFF	TGTGCCAGCAGCAACAACCTTTCCCCATTCTTC
TRBJ1-6	TRBV9	few	TRBD1	CASSIGQGMGNSPLHF	TGTGCCAGCAGCATCGGACAGGGGATGGGGAATTCACCCCTCCACTTT
TRBJ1-4	TRBV6-1	.	TRBD1	CASSEYFGDRGNLRLNEKLFF	TGTGCCAGCAGTGAATATTTTGGGGACAGGGGGAACCTAAGGCTTAATGAAAAACTGTTTTTT
TRBJ1-5	TRBV5-6	many	.	CASSLATGFNQPQHF	TGTGCCAGCAGCTTGGCCACAGGGTTCAATCAGCCCCAGCATTTT
TRBJ1-1	TRBV6-6	few	TRBD1	CASSSGTGGPEAFF	TGTGCCAGCAGTTCCGGGACAGGGGGGCCTGAAGCTTTCTTT
TRBJ1-1	TRBV5-1	many	TRBD1	CASSPGTGRNTEAFF	TGCGCCAGCAGTCCTGGGACAGGGCGGAACACTGAAGCTTTCTTT
TRBJ2-1	TRBV28	few	.	CASQALVEQFF	TGTGCCAGTCAAGCCTTGGTTGAGCAGTTCTTC
TRBJ1-1	TRBV19	many	.	CASARGLNTEAFF	TGTGCCTCCGCCAGGGGTCTGAACACTGAAGCTTTCTTT
TRBJ2-7	TRBV27	.	.	CASSFRGYEQYF	TGTGCCAGCAGTTTTCGCGGCTACGAGCAGTACTTC
TRBJ2-3	TRBV6-5	many	.	CASSYSATGRTDTQYF	TGTGCCAGCAGTTACTCGGCAACAGGGCGCACAGATACGCAGTATTTT
TRBJ2-7	TRBV7-8	many	.	CASSLALIAEQYF	TGTGCCAGCAGCTTAGCGCTAATCGCCGAGCAGTACTTC
TRBJ2-3	TRBV18	many	TRBD1	CASSPDRGESDTQYF	TGTGCCAGCTCACCGGACAGGGGGGAGTCAGATACGCAGTATTTT
TRBJ2-1	TRBV7-8	many	TRBD2	CASSFSLAGGGQYEQFF	TGTGCCAGCAGCTTCTCACTAGCGGGAGGAGGACAATATGAGCAGTTCTTC
TRBJ1-1	TRBV27	.	TRBD1	CASSRDRVSYAFF	TGTGCCAGCAGTAGGGACAGGGTTTCGTACGCTTTCTTT
TRBJ1-1	TRBV18	many	TRBD1	CASSSGQSSSTEAFF	TGTGCCAGCTCATCGGGACAGTCCTCGAGCACTGAAGCTTTCTTT
TRBJ2-5	TRBV9	many	.	CASSVTRGLGETQYF	TGTGCCAGCAGCGTAACCAGGGGCTTGGGGGAGACCCAGTACTTC
TRBJ2-7	TRBV4-1	many	.	CASSQDVSEGYEQYF	TGCGCCAGCAGCCAAGATGTGTCGGAGGGCTACGAGCAGTACTTC
TRBJ1-2	TRBV7-2	many	.	CASSLAAGDDYGYTF	TGTGCCAGCAGCTTAGCGGCAGGGGATGACTATGGCTACACCTTC
TRBJ1-2	TRBV6-5	many	TRBD1	CASSAWTGIDYGYTF	TGTGCCAGCAGTGCTTGGACAGGGATCGACTATGGCTACACCTTC
TRBJ1-2	TRBV7-8	many	.	CASSLRQQGNYGYTF	TGTGCCAGCAGCTTGCGCCAACAGGGAAACTATGGCTACACCTTC
TRBJ2-5	TRBV9	few	.	CASSVGAMETQYF	TGTGCCAGCAGCGTAGGGGCAATGGAGACCCAGTACTTC
TRBJ1-4	TRBV27	many	TRBD1	CASSLLPGTANEKLFF	TGTGCCAGCAGTTTACTCCCCGGGACAGCTAATGAAAAACTGTTTTTT
TRBJ2-7	TRBV5-1	many	.	CASRYNRENEQYF	TGCGCCAGCAGATATAACAGGGAAAACGAGCAGTACTTC
TRBJ1-5	TRBV16	many	.	CASSQSRLRAGGNQPQHF	TGTGCCAGCAGCCAATCCAGGCTCAGGGCAGGGGGCAATCAGCCCCAGCATTTT
TRBJ2-3	TRBV18	many	TRBD1	CASSLDRGQDTQYF	TGTGCCAGCTCACTCGACAGGGGGCAAGATACGCAGTATTTT